Each of the 26 T cell receptor beta chains below was sequenced from the same sample in a study of shared clonotypes between healthy human individuals. Produced via immunoSEQ multiplex PCR; TCRdb's table is partial and in-frame only. The sample carries 760,000 or so clones, roughly 96% recorded once. Naive CD8 cells, CD45RO-negative and positively selected for CCR7, excluded terminally differentiated effector memory CD45RA+ cells. Sequencing was carried out using naive CD8+ T cells sorted from blood. The receptors come from a man between 25 and 39 years old in good health.

The chain uses TRBV6-5 and TRBJ1-5; D remains unclear. Trimming took off 2 bases at V and 0 bases at J, with 5 bases between the two ends. There are 14 residues in the CDR3. The germline CDR1 and CDR2 sequences are MNHEY and SVGAGI. The CDR3 spells CASSYKLSNQPQHF. The CDR3 DNA reads as TGTGCCAGCAGTTACAAACTTAGCAATCAGCCCCAGCATTTT.

V is TRBV14 and J is TRBJ2-2, with no clear D. The germline CDR1 and CDR2 sequences are SGHDN and FVKESK. The CDR3 runs 15 residues. Trimming shortened V by 0 bases and J by 6 bases, and 11 bases separated the two germline ends. The CDR3 DNA reads as TGTGCCAGCAGCCAAGAGACGATGGGCCCCGGGGAGCTGTTTTTT. Protein: CASSQETMGPGELFF.

The rearrangement joins TRBV28 to TRBJ2-2, with 15 bases identical to TRBD2. The V gene's germline CDR1 is MDHEN and CDR2 SYDVKM. The CDR3 covers 19 residues. Germline trimming cut 6 bases from V and 0 bases from J; bases unmatched to any gene: 8. As DNA, the CDR3 is TGTGCCAGCAGCGATGCGGGACTAGCGGGAGGACCGAACACCGGGGAGCTGTTTTTT. It yields the protein CASSDAGLAGGPNTGELFF.

The rearrangement uses TRBV11-3 and TRBJ2-1; the match to TRBD1 covers 8 bases. The J segment lost 8 bases and the V segment lost 3 bases, leaving 6 bases of the junction unmatched. This CDR3 spans 14 amino acids. Looked up from germline, CDR1 is SGHNT and CDR2 is YENEEA. CDR3 in DNA: TGTGCCAGCAGCTTTACAGGGGGGTTTGATGAGCAGTTCTTC. Amino acid sequence: CASSFTGGFDEQFF.

This clone was counted once. J is TRBJ1-1 and V is TRBV2; D unresolved. CDR3 length: 15 residues. With 6 bases removed from V and 0 bases from J, the gap between germline ends came to 14 bases. The V gene's germline CDR1 is SNHLY and CDR2 FYNNEI. The CDR3 DNA follows: TGTGCCAGCAGAAAAGGTGCAGAACTGAACACTGAAGCTTTCTTT. Protein: CASRKGAELNTEAFF.

The chain is built from TRBV5-1 and TRBJ2-3; 9 bases match TRBD1. The V segment lost 4 bases and the J segment 5 bases; nucleotides outside the gene matches: 8. Germline V gives CDR1 SGHRS, CDR2 YFSETQ. The CDR3 covers 15 residues. CDR3 loop: CASSAGTGLGDTQYF. Written as DNA, the CDR3 is TGCGCCAGCAGCGCCGGGACAGGGCTTGGAGATACGCAGTATTTT.

V is TRBV19 and J is TRBJ1-4, with no clear D. The V gene's germline CDR1 is LNHDA and CDR2 SQIVND (reference sequence). The CDR3 contains 16 residues. V lost 1 base and J lost 8, with 17 bases in between. DNA for the CDR3: TGTGCCAGTAGTATAGTCCTGGCCCCTCGAGGGGAAAAACTGTTTTTT. Residues: CASSIVLAPRGEKLFF.

This rearrangement joins TRBV5-5 to TRBJ2-7; 14 nucleotides line up with TRBD2. Germline loops: CDR1 SGHKS, CDR2 YYEKEE (reference sequence). The CDR3 is 16 residues long. The trim removed 4 bases at V and 3 bases at J, leaving 6 bases unmatched. CDR3: CASSLGLAGEGYEQYF. In DNA form, the CDR3 reads TGTGCCAGCAGCCTGGGACTAGCGGGAGAGGGCTACGAGCAGTACTTC.

The chain links TRBV9 to TRBJ2-1, with a possible D match to TRBD2 (6 bases). The germline gives CDR1 SGDLS, CDR2 YYNGEE. The CDR3 is 15 amino acids. Trimming removed 2 bases at V and 7 bases at J, with 16 bases between. This CDR3 is CASSVLSGVENEQFF. For the CDR3, the DNA is TGTGCCAGCAGCGTTTTGTCGGGAGTAGAAAATGAGCAGTTCTTC.

The genes are TRBV9 and TRBJ2-3; 7 nucleotides align to TRBD2. V lost 6 bases and J lost 3; bases outside the gene matches: 7. The germline CDR1 and CDR2 sequences are SGDLS and YYNGEE. The CDR3 is 14 residues long. The CDR3 region has the DNA TGTGCCAGCACCGTTGGGGGAGGGACAGATACGCAGTATTTT. Protein: CASTVGGGTDTQYF. The complete variable domain, with remaining parts taken from reference TRBV9 and TRBJ2-3, reads DSGVTQTPKHLITATGQRVTLRCSPRSGDLSVYWYQQSLDQGLQFLIQYYNGEERAKGNILERFSAQQFPDLHSELNLSSLELGDSALYFCASTVGGGTDTQYFGPGTRLTVL.

As concerns this clone: Other DNA sequences in the sample encode the same CDR3. J is TRBJ1-1 and V is TRBV27, with D hard to call. This CDR3 is 14 amino acids long. Between the trimmed V and J ends, which lost 5 bases and 1 base, there was a span of 11 bases. Germline CDR1 and CDR2: MNHEY and SMNVEV (reference sequence). The CDR3 sequence is CASSPRSGNTEAFF. The DNA for the CDR3 is TGTGCCAGCAGTCCGCGGAGTGGGAACACTGAAGCTTTCTTT.

The rearrangement uses TRBV11-2 and TRBJ2-1, with TRBD2 as a possible D gene (5 bases). Germline V gene sequence: CDR1 SGHAT, CDR2 FQNNGV. V lost 3 bases to trimming and J lost 0 bases, with 9 bases between them. The CDR3 sequence is 15 residues long. The CDR3 reads CASSFSESSYNEQFF. CDR3 sequence (DNA): TGTGCCAGCAGCTTTAGCGAGAGCTCCTACAATGAGCAGTTCTTC.

The chain has TRBV15 and TRBJ2-7; D gene uncertain. Deletions cut 5 bases from V and 1 base from J, with 21 bases between. From germline, CDR1 is LNHNV and CDR2 YYDKDF (reference sequence). The CDR3 consists of 17 residues. CDR3 in DNA: TGTGCCACCAGCGCTCGATTAAGGACCGTGGGATCCTACGAGCAGTACTTC. It is translated as CATSARLRTVGSYEQYF.

The rearrangement uses TRBV6-1 and TRBJ2-7, with 9 nucleotides matching TRBD2. The ends lost 5 bases at V and 0 bases at J; junction bases unmatched: 8. Germline CDR1 reads MNHNS; CDR2 reads SASEGT. CDR3 length: 16 amino acids. CDR3 DNA sequence: TGTGCCAGCAGTAAAGTACTAGCGGGCCTCTCCTACGAGCAGTACTTC. This encodes CASSKVLAGLSYEQYF.

This rearrangement joins TRBV28 to TRBJ1-1, with D unresolved. Germline V lookup: CDR1 MDHEN, CDR2 SYDVKM. V lost 5 bases and J 0 bases, leaving 7 bases between the germline ends. This CDR3 has 13 residues. CDR3 nucleotides: TGTGCCAGCAGTCGGACGGTGAACACTGAAGCTTTCTTT. Its protein is CASSRTVNTEAFF.

The rearrangement links TRBV2 to TRBJ1-3; D remains unclear. Germline loops: CDR1 SNHLY, CDR2 FYNNEI. CDR3 length equals 13 residues. V was shortened by 0 bases and J by 7 bases, with 7 bases between the two germline ends. CDR3 sequence (DNA): TGTGCCAGCAGTGAAGCAGGGTCCAACACCATATATTTT. Translation gives CASSEAGSNTIYF.

This clone occurred once. This sample also contains other DNA sequences that code for the same CDR3. The chain employs TRBV9 and TRBJ1-1, with a tentative D call TRBD1 (5 bases). The CDR3 length is 14 residues. Trimming shortened V by 0 bases and J by 2 bases, and 8 bases separated the two germline ends. CDR1 SGDLS and CDR2 YYNGEE come from the germline V gene. For the CDR3, the DNA is TGTGCCAGCAGCGTAGGGGGACGTAACACTGAAGCTTTCTTT. Its translation: CASSVGGRNTEAFF.

The gene calls are TRBV7-6 and TRBJ2-7, with 10 bases aligning to TRBD2. This CDR3 has 16 amino acids. J was trimmed by 4 bases and V by 1 base; bases with no gene match: 7. From germline, CDR1 is SGHVS and CDR2 FNYEAQ. In DNA form, the CDR3 reads TGTGCCAGCAGCTTAGATCCTAGCGGGAGCTCTTACGAGCAGTACTTC. Its translation is CASSLDPSGSSYEQYF.

This chain joins TRBV7-9 and TRBJ1-2; D gene ambiguous. This CDR3 comprises 11 residues. Germline CDR1 reads SEHNR; CDR2 reads FQNEAQ (reference sequence). Deletions cut 2 bases from V and 8 bases from J, with 6 bases between. The CDR3 DNA reads TGTGCCAGCAGCTTATACTTCGGCTACACCTTC. Encoded protein: CASSLYFGYTF.

The chain employs TRBV10-3 and TRBJ2-7; D may be TRBD1 (6 bases). Germline V gene sequence: CDR1 ENHRY, CDR2 SYGVKD. The V end lost 6 bases, the J end lost 0 bases, and 12 bases lay between the germline ends. The CDR3 consists of 14 residues. The DNA of the CDR3 is TGTGCCATCAGCGACACAGGGTTCTCCTACGAGCAGTACTTC. Translation gives CAISDTGFSYEQYF.

The V and J genes are TRBV4-3 and TRBJ2-1; 11 bases fit TRBD2. Germline loops: CDR1 LGHNA, CDR2 YSLEER. V was pared by 6 bases and J by 5 bases, with 15 bases of the junction left unmatched. The CDR3 is made up of 18 amino acids. CDR3 sequence: CASRQLSLSGRADNEQFF. CDR3 DNA sequence: TGCGCCAGCAGGCAACTCTCACTTAGCGGGAGGGCCGACAATGAGCAGTTCTTC.

The chain employs TRBV7-9 and TRBJ2-6; D might be TRBD1 or TRBD2, each matching 6 bases. This CDR3 has 13 residues. Trimming took off 4 bases at V and 12 bases at J, with 13 bases between the two ends. Germline V gene sequence: CDR1 SEHNR, CDR2 FQNEAQ (reference sequence). CDR3 nucleotide sequence: TGTGCCAGCAGCTGGGGGGCCCCTTCCGTCCTGACTTTC. This gives the protein CASSWGAPSVLTF.

This rearrangement joins TRBV29-1 to TRBJ2-1; D is unresolved. Germline V gives CDR1 SQVTM, CDR2 ANQGSEA. The CDR3 loop spans 11 amino acids. V dropped 4 bases and J dropped 4 bases, with 5 bases sitting between them. The CDR3 protein is CSVVEYNEQFF. The CDR3 coding sequence is TGCAGCGTTGTTGAGTACAATGAGCAGTTCTTC.

CDR3 nucleotide sequence: TGTGCCAGCAGCAAACACGCGTCTGCGGCTGAAAAACTGTTTTTT. This gives the protein CASSKHASAAEKLFF. This chain links TRBV11-2 with TRBJ1-4; unclear D gene. Germline V gives CDR1 SGHAT, CDR2 FQNNGV. The CDR3 covers 15 residues. The ends were cut back, 5 bases at V and 7 bases at J, with 17 bases in the middle.

The chain recombines TRBV4-1 with TRBJ2-4; 11 nucleotides align to TRBD2. V gave up 7 bases and J gave up 7 bases; unmatched junction bases: 9. From germline, CDR1 is MGHRA and CDR2 YSYEKL. The CDR3 consists of 15 residues. As DNA, the CDR3 is TGCGCCAGCACGATGACTAGCGGGGCGGAGAACATTCAGTACTTC. Residues: CASTMTSGAENIQYF.

This chain connects TRBV27 to TRBJ1-5; D possibly corresponds to TRBD1 (6 bases). V lost 5 bases, J lost 7 bases, and 21 bases lay in between. The CDR3 spans 16 residues. Germline V gives CDR1 MNHEY, CDR2 SMNVEV (reference sequence). The CDR3 protein is CASSVLGIQGGQPQHF. The CDR3 DNA reads as TGTGCCAGCAGTGTATTGGGAATACAGGGAGGGCAGCCCCAGCATTTT.